This T cell receptor beta chain was sequenced in a study of blood T cell repertoires in COVID-19. In the source study's methods: Reference gene primer amplification in the assay estimated nucleated cell counts. The data were produced by immunoSEQ multiplex PCR, yet TCRdb's version contains in-frame clones alone and is incomplete. D and trimming were read from the DNA, whereas the V and J calls and clone size are those reported in that table. The sample yields about 200,000 clones, 80% to 90% seen once. Per the germline V gene, CDR1 is MGHRA and CDR2 is YSYEKL. V gave up 3 bases and J gave up 3 bases, with 20 bases separating them. The CDR3 runs 17 residues.

The rearrangement joins TRBV4-1 to TRBJ1-2; weak D call: TRBD1 (5 bases). Sequencing input: peripheral blood. The clonotype originates from a human donor in a cohort sampled during active COVID-19. The CDR3 sequence: CASSQGGNRMGYYGYTF. CDR3 nucleotides: TGCGCCAGCAGCCAGGGTGGGAACAGGATGGGGTACTATGGCTACACCTTC.